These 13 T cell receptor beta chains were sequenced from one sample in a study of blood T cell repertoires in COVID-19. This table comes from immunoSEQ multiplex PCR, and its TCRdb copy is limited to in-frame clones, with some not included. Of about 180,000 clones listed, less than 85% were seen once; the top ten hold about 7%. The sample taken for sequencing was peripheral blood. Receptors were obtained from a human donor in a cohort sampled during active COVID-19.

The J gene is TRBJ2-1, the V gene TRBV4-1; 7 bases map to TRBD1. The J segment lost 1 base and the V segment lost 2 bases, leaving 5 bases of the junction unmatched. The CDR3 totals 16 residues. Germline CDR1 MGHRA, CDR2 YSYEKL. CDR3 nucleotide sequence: TGCGCCAGCAGCCAAAACCGGGACAGATCCTACAATGAGCAGTTCTTC. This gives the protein CASSQNRDRSYNEQFF.

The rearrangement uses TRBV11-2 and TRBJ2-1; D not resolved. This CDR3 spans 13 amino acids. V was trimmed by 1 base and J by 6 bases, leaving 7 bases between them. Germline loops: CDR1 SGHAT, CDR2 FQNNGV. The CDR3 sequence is CASSLGGSNEQFF. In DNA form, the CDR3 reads TGTGCCAGCAGCTTAGGAGGAAGCAATGAGCAGTTCTTC.

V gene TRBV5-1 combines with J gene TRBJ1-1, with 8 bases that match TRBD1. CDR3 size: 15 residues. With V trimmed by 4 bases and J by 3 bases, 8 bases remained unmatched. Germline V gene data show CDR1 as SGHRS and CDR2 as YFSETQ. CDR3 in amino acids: CASSIGQGMDTEAFF. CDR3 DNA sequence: TGCGCCAGCAGCATCGGACAGGGTATGGACACTGAAGCTTTCTTT.

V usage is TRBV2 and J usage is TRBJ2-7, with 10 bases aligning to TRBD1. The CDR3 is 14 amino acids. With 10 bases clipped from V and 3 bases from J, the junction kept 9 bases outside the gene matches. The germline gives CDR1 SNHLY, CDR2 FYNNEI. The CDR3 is CATNPGTGVYEQYF. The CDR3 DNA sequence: TGTGCCACCAACCCCGGGACAGGGGTCTACGAGCAGTACTTC.

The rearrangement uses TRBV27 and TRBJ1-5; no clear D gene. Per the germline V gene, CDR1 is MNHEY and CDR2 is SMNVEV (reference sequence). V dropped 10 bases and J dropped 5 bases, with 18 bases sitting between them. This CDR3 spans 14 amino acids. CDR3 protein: CATPTTLIDQPQHF. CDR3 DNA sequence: TGTGCCACCCCCACCACCTTAATAGATCAGCCCCAGCATTTT.

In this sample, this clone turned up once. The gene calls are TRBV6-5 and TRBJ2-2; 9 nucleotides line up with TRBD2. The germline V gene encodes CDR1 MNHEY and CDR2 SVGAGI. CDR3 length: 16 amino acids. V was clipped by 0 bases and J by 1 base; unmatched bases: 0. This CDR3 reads CASSYSAGGNTGELFF. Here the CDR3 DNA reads TGTGCCAGCAGTTACTCAGCGGGGGGGAACACCGGGGAGCTGTTTTTT.

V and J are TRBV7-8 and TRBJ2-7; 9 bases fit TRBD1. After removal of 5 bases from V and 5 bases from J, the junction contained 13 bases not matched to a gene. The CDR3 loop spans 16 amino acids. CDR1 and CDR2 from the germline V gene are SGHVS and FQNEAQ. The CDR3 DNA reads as TGTGCCAGCAGCCTTGCGGAGGACAGGGGTACCCACGAGCAGTACTTC. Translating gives CASSLAEDRGTHEQYF.

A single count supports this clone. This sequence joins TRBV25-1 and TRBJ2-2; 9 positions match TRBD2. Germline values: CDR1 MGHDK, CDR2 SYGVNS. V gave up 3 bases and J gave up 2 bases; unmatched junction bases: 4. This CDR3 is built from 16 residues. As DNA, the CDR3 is TGTGCCAGCAGTGACCCAGCGGGGGGAAACACCGGGGAGCTGTTTTTT. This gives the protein CASSDPAGGNTGELFF.

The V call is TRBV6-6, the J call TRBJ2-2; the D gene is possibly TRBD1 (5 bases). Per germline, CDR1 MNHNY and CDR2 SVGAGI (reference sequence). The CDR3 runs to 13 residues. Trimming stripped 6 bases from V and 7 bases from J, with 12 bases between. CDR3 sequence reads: CASRAGSGGELFF. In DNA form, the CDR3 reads TGTGCCAGCAGGGCAGGGTCGGGCGGGGAGCTGTTTTTT.

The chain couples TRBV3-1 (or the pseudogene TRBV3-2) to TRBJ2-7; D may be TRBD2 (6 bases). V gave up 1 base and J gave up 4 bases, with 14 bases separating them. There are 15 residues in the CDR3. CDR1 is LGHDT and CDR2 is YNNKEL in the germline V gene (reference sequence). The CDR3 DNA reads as TGTGCCAGCAGCCAAGTTGGTGGGGGGAAATACGAGCAGTACTTC. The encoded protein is CASSQVGGGKYEQYF.

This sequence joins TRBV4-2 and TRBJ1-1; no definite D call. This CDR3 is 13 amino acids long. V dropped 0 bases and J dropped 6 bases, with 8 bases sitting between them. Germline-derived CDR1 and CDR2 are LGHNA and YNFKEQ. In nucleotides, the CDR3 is TGTGCCAGCAGCCAAGATTTAGCCCCTGAAGCTTTCTTT. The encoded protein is CASSQDLAPEAFF.

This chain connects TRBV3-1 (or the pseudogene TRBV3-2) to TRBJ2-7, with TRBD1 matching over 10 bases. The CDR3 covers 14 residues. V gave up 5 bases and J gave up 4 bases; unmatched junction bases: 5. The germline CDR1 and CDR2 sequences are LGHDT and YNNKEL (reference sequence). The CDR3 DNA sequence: TGTGCCAGCAGCTCGAGGACAGGGGGGTACGAGCAGTACTTC. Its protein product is CASSSRTGGYEQYF.

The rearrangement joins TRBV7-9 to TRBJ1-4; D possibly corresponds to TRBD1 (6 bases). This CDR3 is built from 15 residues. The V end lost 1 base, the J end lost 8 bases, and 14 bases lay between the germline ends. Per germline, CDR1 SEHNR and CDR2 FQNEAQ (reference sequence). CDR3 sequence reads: CASSLGTGSREKLFF. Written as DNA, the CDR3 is TGTGCCAGCAGCTTAGGAACAGGGAGTCGGGAAAAACTGTTTTTT.